This TCR beta chain was observed in a study of blood T cell repertoires in COVID-19 (TCRdb year 2020). Study-level background: The collaborator samples originated in the United States, Italy and Spain and spanned the acute and convalescent phases of COVID-19. The samples were drawn from the first 160 participants of the ongoing ImmuneRACE study and from about 1,200 subjects provided by 6 global collaborators. Nearly every sample came with metadata listing a de-identified subject ID, COVID-19 status, age in years and sex. The material from the prospective study consisted of cDNA or gDNA derived from T cells, B-cell-depleted T cells, or PBMCs. The repertoires were released in a freely available public database meant as a resource for research on the immune response to SARS-CoV-2. Where available, HLA class I and class II types were obtained from metadata supplied by the sample provider rather than from assay-based typing. The dataset comprised deeply sampled blood TCRbeta repertoires from subjects exposed to, actively infected with, or recovered from COVID-19. The research as a whole found: How much clinical and demographic metadata was included differed by source and by participant, and the metadata was provided uncurated.

One collaborating source in Seattle enrolled patients while the patients were actively infected and followed the patients over time throughout the course of disease. Each collaborating institution followed its own protocols to collect whole blood in K2EDTA tubes. For TCRbeta analysis, collaborators shipped samples as frozen whole blood, isolated PBMCs, or DNA extracted from either of those sample types. CDR1 and CDR2, looked up from the germline V gene, are MDHEN and SYDVKM. The CDR3 runs 15 residues from the cysteine to the phenylalanine. Only CDR3 DNA remains: 45 bases, in frame from the first base. Between the V and J ends, shortened by 6 bases and 2 bases respectively, the junction contains 16 bases. Of note for this clone: Its cognate antigen has yet to be identified. Within one base of it there is no much larger clone, and no base qualities were kept.

The immunoSEQ Assay, a bias-controlled multiplex PCR, was used to amplify TCRbeta CDR3 regions from genomic DNA. The original methods were these. Nucleated cell counts per sample were estimated from amplification of reference gene primers within the assay. To quantify the absolute abundance of each unique TCRbeta CDR3 rearrangement, sequence reads were collapsed and filtered. Productive Simpson clonality was computed per sample as the square root of Simpson's diversity index over productive rearrangements. TCRdb took this table from immuneACCESS and kept in-frame rearrangements with V and J called. Such tables lack part of the clones; where checked against another copy, unresolved V genes explain under half of the gap, and the rest is unexplained. That table furnishes V, J and clone size, whereas the DNA furnished D and trimming. The sample table shows 150,000 to 180,000 clones, and about 85% are seen once. The ten largest clones represent approximately 0.6% of the sample.

The chain is made from TRBV28 and TRBJ1-1; tentative D gene TRBD1, with 5 bases matching. Source material: peripheral blood. This clonotype was obtained from a man in his 60s with COVID-19, enrolled during active disease. The CDR3 reads as follows: CASRRDGGINTEAFF. The nucleotide sequence reads TGTGCCAGCAGACGGGACGGGGGAATAAACACTGAAGCTTTCTTT.